This TCR beta chain was recorded in a study of identical twins. Whole-study results and caveats: For zero-insertion analyses, partial confounding could come from invariant MAIT and iNKT cells. A cross-sectional statistical analysis, not follow-up of the same donors, supported the conclusions. Excess twin sharing in beta out-of-frame sequences was weaker.

Regarding this clonotype: Its antigen is undetermined. A junction end diverges from the germline sequence, so it may reflect a read error.

Germline lookup yields CDR1 LGHDT and CDR2 YNNKEL (reference sequence). This CDR3 spans 16 amino acids. One entry per CDR3 protein results from TCRdb running MiXCR on the 5' RACE reads. The sample lists roughly 1,500,000 distinct CDR3 sequences; about 31% were seen once. This chain connects TRBV3-1 to TRBJ2-1, with D perhaps TRBD2 (5 bases). Sequencing input: cord blood. The sequence came from a newborn girl in good health. Here the CDR3 DNA reads TGTGTCAGCAGCCCTTTACTAGTCCCAATCTACAATGAGCAGTTCTTC. Protein sequence: CVSSPLLVPIYNEQFF.